This TCR beta chain derives from a study of radiation and T cells in renal cell carcinoma. Overall study context: Nephrectomy followed 15 Gy stereotactic body radiation by 4 weeks.

Points from the study as a whole: From baseline, blood top tumor clonotypes peaked at 2 weeks post-radiation. Baseline intratumoral clonotype presence is unknown without pretreatment biopsies.

Documented time point: blood 2 weeks post-SBRT. Regarding treatment: 15 Gy SBRT to primary tumor, nephrectomy 4 weeks later. The tumor was a clear cell renal cell carcinoma. For this clone: Its antigen is unidentified.

CDR1 SGHRS and CDR2 YFSETQ come from the germline V gene. The CDR3 consists of 16 residues. The V and J ends lost 4 bases and 5 bases, in that order; junction bases with no gene match: 13. TCRdb's copy holds only in-frame clones and misses some; the assay was immunoSEQ multiplex PCR. The profile covers some 150,000 clones, with roughly 87% appearing a single time and roughly 13% taken by the ten largest. The specimen comprised blood, sampled from a patient whose treatment included radiotherapy and nephrectomy. V and J are TRBV5-1 and TRBJ1-2, with 8 positions matching TRBD1. This TCR was recovered from a woman aged 45-60 years with renal cell carcinoma. The CDR3, as DNA: TGCGCCAGCAGCGTTAACGCGGGACAGGCTTATTATGGCTACACCTTC. It encodes CASSVNAGQAYYGYTF. The variable domain in full, completed from reference TRBV5-1 and TRBJ1-2, reads KAGVTQTPRYLIKTRGQQVTLSCSPISGHRSVSWYQQTPGQGLQFLFEYFSETQRNKGNFPGRFSGRQFSNSRSEMNVSTLELGDSALYLCASSVNAGQAYYGYTFGSGTRLTVV.